Shown below are 24 T cell receptor beta chains from a single sample sequenced in a study of OX40 agonist ivuxolimab in advanced cancers. Here immunoSEQ multiplex PCR was the method, and the copy in TCRdb shows in-frame clones only, minus some. The sample yields about 38,000 clones, around four fifths seen once. The specimen was CD4+ or CD8+ T cells sorted from blood, collected in a trial of the OX40 agonist ivuxolimab. These receptors came from an adult with an advanced solid tumor such as melanoma, head and neck, liver or kidney cancer.

Only a few counts were recorded for this clone. The CDR3 DNA reads TGTGCCAGCAGTCCACGAGTCGGGGGCCAGCCCCAGCATTTT. Residues: CASSPRVGGQPQHF. V and J are TRBV6-5 and TRBJ1-5; a weak D match, TRBD1 (6 bases). The CDR3 totals 14 residues. CDR1 MNHEY and CDR2 SVGAGI come from the germline V gene. V lost 5 bases to trimming and J lost 7 bases, with 15 bases between them.

A single count supports this clone. V is TRBV11-2 and J is TRBJ2-5, with D uncertain. The germline CDR1 and CDR2 sequences are SGHAT and FQNNGV. CDR3 length: 13 residues. V was trimmed by 4 bases and J by 5 bases, leaving 11 bases between them. This chain's CDR3 is CASSYGPRETQYF. As DNA, the CDR3 is TGTGCCAGCAGCTACGGTCCCCGGGAGACCCAGTACTTC.

V is TRBV6-1 and J is TRBJ2-1, with TRBD2 matching 8 bases. The CDR3 extends over 18 amino acids. V gave up 0 bases and J gave up 6 bases; unmatched junction bases: 13. CDR1 is MNHNS and CDR2 is SASEGT in the germline V gene. The CDR3 reads CASSEAPAGAHLVNEQFF. The CDR3 bases are TGTGCCAGCAGTGAAGCCCCAGCGGGAGCCCACTTGGTCAATGAGCAGTTCTTC.

This clone occurred once. V and J are TRBV7-9 and TRBJ1-2; possible D gene TRBD1, 5 bases. The CDR3 is 13 amino acids. Germline values: CDR1 SEHNR, CDR2 FQNEAQ (reference sequence). Trimming left V 3 bases short and J 5 bases short, with 10 bases between. The CDR3 sequence is CASSFGTAYGYTF. CDR3 in DNA: TGTGCCAGCAGCTTTGGGACGGCTTATGGCTACACCTTC.

The chain links TRBV27 to TRBJ2-1; 10 positions agree with TRBD2. The V segment lost 5 bases and the J segment 0 bases; nucleotides outside the gene matches: 1. The CDR3 consists of 15 residues. Per the germline V gene, CDR1 is MNHEY and CDR2 is SMNVEV (reference sequence). The chain's CDR3 is CASSLAGVSYNEQFF. The CDR3 DNA follows: TGTGCCAGCAGTCTAGCGGGAGTCTCCTACAATGAGCAGTTCTTC.

The J gene is TRBJ1-1, the V gene TRBV29-1; D is ambiguous. The CDR3 is 12 residues long. Germline values: CDR1 SQVTM, CDR2 ANQGSEA. Trimming removed 7 bases at V and 1 base at J, with 10 bases between. The DNA of the CDR3 is TGCAGCGCCGGGCGTCAGAACACTGAAGCTTTCTTT. It encodes CSAGRQNTEAFF.

This chain uses TRBV7-8 with TRBJ2-2, with 7 nucleotides matching TRBD1. This CDR3 is built from 18 residues. Trimming cost V 6 bases and J 3 bases; bases outside gene matches: 16. In germline, CDR1 is SGHVS, CDR2 FQNEAQ. The CDR3 sequence is CASRPKGWGQGDTGELFF. CDR3 DNA sequence: TGTGCCAGCAGACCGAAAGGTTGGGGGCAGGGGGACACCGGGGAGCTGTTTTTT.

The J gene is TRBJ1-5, the V gene TRBV14; no definite D call. V shed 0 bases and J shed 4 bases, with 4 bases lying between them. The CDR3 totals 13 residues. Germline assignment: CDR1 SGHDN and CDR2 FVKESK. The CDR3 region is CASSQDLNQPQHF. The DNA of the CDR3 is TGTGCCAGCAGCCAAGACCTGAATCAGCCCCAGCATTTT. Complete variable domain (other parts from reference TRBV14 and TRBJ1-5): EAGVTQFPSHSVIEKGQTVTLRCDPISGHDNLYWYRRVMGKEIKFLLHFVKESKQDESGMPNNRFLAERTGGTYSTLKVQPAELEDSGVYFCASSQDLNQPQHFGDGTRLSIL.

This chain links TRBV5-5 with TRBJ2-2; no definite D call. The germline V gene has CDR1 SGHKS and CDR2 YYEKEE (reference sequence). Trimming left V 1 base short and J 4 bases short, with 5 bases between. The CDR3 length is 13 residues. The CDR3 reads CASSLWSTGELFF. The CDR3 DNA sequence: TGTGCCAGCAGCTTGTGGAGCACCGGGGAGCTGTTTTTT.

The rearrangement uses TRBV28 and TRBJ2-1, with D possibly TRBD1 on 6 matching bases. CDR3 length: 16 amino acids. Germline loops: CDR1 MDHEN, CDR2 SYDVKM. V lost 5 bases and J 4 bases, leaving 18 bases between the germline ends. The CDR3 DNA follows: TGTGCCAGCAGTAACCCGACAGGCTACCCTTACAATGAGCAGTTCTTC. Amino acids: CASSNPTGYPYNEQFF.

The genes are TRBV14 and TRBJ2-1; 7 bases match TRBD2. The CDR3 runs 14 residues. Germline-derived CDR1 and CDR2 are SGHDN and FVKESK. V lost 1 base, J lost 12 bases, and 9 bases stayed unmatched. Written as DNA, the CDR3 is TGTGCCAGCAGCCAAGCGGGGGGACTCCGATGGCAGTTCTTC. Protein product: CASSQAGGLRWQFF.

The rearrangement uses TRBV27 and TRBJ2-2, with 11 bases aligning to TRBD2. V lost 2 bases, J lost 3 bases, and 5 bases stayed unmatched. The CDR3 runs to 17 residues. Germline V CDR1 and CDR2: MNHEY, SMNVEV (reference sequence). CDR3 nucleotide sequence: TGTGCCAGCAGTTTAATGGGACTAGCGGCCTACACCGGGGAGCTGTTTTTT. Residues: CASSLMGLAAYTGELFF.

The rearrangement joins TRBV11-2 to TRBJ2-7; a possible D gene is TRBD1 (5 bases). Trimming shortened V by 4 bases and J by 6 bases, and 22 bases separated the two germline ends. Germline V gene data show CDR1 as SGHAT and CDR2 as FQNNGV. The CDR3 extends over 16 amino acids. CDR3 residues: CASSSLLGRDTVEQYF. The CDR3 DNA reads as TGTGCCAGCAGCTCTCTCCTAGGCAGGGATACTGTCGAGCAGTACTTC. Using reference TRBV11-2 and TRBJ2-7 for the parts outside the CDR3, the full variable domain is EAGVAQSPRYKIIEKRQSVAFWCNPISGHATLYWYQQILGQGPKLLIQFQNNGVVDDSQLPKDRFSAERLKGVDSTLKIQPAKLEDSAVYLCASSSLLGRDTVEQYFGPGTRLTVT.

The chain combines TRBV5-1 with TRBJ2-4; 9 bases map to TRBD1. Germline V gives CDR1 SGHRS, CDR2 YFSETQ. Trimming cost V 0 bases and J 0 bases; bases outside gene matches: 7. There are 18 residues in the CDR3. The CDR3 here is CASSLGTGVREAKNIQYF. The DNA of the CDR3 is TGCGCCAGCAGCTTGGGGACAGGGGTTAGAGAAGCCAAAAACATTCAGTACTTC.

The rearrangement links TRBV6-1 to TRBJ2-7; D gene uncertain. CDR3 size: 19 residues. Trimming stripped 2 bases from V and 4 bases from J, with 27 bases between. Per germline, CDR1 MNHNS and CDR2 SASEGT. Here the CDR3 reads CASSEIEPVGVGFAYEQYF. Written as DNA, the CDR3 is TGTGCCAGCAGTGAAATAGAACCAGTGGGCGTGGGGTTTGCTTACGAGCAGTACTTC.

The V gene is TRBV9, the J gene TRBJ2-1; 11 nucleotides match TRBD2. CDR1 is SGDLS and CDR2 is YYNGEE in the germline V gene. The CDR3 is made up of 16 amino acids. V gave up 3 bases and J gave up 4 bases; unmatched junction bases: 6. CDR3 amino acids: CASSESGTSGYNEQFF. CDR3 nucleotide sequence: TGTGCCAGCAGCGAATCCGGGACTAGCGGATACAATGAGCAGTTCTTC.

V gene TRBV9 combines with J gene TRBJ2-3; a weak D match, TRBD2 (6 bases). V lost 4 bases to trimming and J lost 13 bases, with 16 bases between them. The CDR3 covers 12 residues. Germline V gene sequence: CDR1 SGDLS, CDR2 YYNGEE. For the CDR3, the DNA is TGTGCCAGCAGCAATAGCGGCCTCGGGGAGTATTTT. This translates into CASSNSGLGEYF.

The rearrangement joins TRBV20-1 to TRBJ2-5; D is undetermined. The V gene lost 5 bases and the J gene lost 5 bases, with 6 bases spanning the gap. CDR1 and CDR2 from the germline V gene are DFQATT and SNEGSKA (reference sequence). CDR3 length: 10 residues. The CDR3 bases are TGCAGTGCTGTTGGGGAGACCCAGTACTTC. Translation gives CSAVGETQYF.

This chain joins TRBV7-2 and TRBJ2-3, with D hard to call. Trimming pared 2 bases from V and 0 bases from J, leaving 0 bases between. The CDR3 spans 12 residues. Looked up from germline, CDR1 is SGHTA and CDR2 is FQGNSA. The CDR3 DNA follows: TGTGCCAGCAGCTTAAGCACAGATACGCAGTATTTT. Amino acid sequence: CASSLSTDTQYF.

The J gene is TRBJ1-3, the V gene TRBV5-1; D gene ambiguous. Trimming pared 2 bases from V and 0 bases from J, leaving 9 bases between. Germline lookup yields CDR1 SGHRS and CDR2 YFSETQ. This CDR3 has 15 residues. CDR3 loop: CASSLSGHSGNTIYF. The CDR3 coding sequence is TGCGCCAGCAGCTTAAGTGGTCACTCTGGAAACACCATATATTTT. Full variable domain (remainder filled in from reference TRBV5-1 and TRBJ1-3): KAGVTQTPRYLIKTRGQQVTLSCSPISGHRSVSWYQQTPGQGLQFLFEYFSETQRNKGNFPGRFSGRQFSNSRSEMNVSTLELGDSALYLCASSLSGHSGNTIYFGEGSWLTVV.

As concerns this clone: The junction does not match germline at one end; this may be a read error. Other nucleotide sequences from this sample produce the same CDR3. This chain connects TRBV27 to TRBJ2-1; D perhaps matches TRBD2 (6 bases). This CDR3 contains 11 residues. Germline loops: CDR1 MNHEY, CDR2 SMNVEV (reference sequence). CDR3 amino acids: CASSRSGEQFF. The DNA for the CDR3 is TGCGCCAGCAGTCGTAGCGGTGAGCAGTTCTTC.

The CDR3 sequence is CASSLDRGTAETQYF. CDR3 in DNA: TGTGCCAGCAGCTTAGATAGGGGGACGGCAGAGACCCAGTACTTC. The rearrangement links TRBV7-2 to TRBJ2-5; TRBD1 is a possible D gene (6 bases). V lost 1 base, J lost 4 bases, and 13 bases lay in between. The CDR3 is 15 amino acids. The germline V gene encodes CDR1 SGHTA and CDR2 FQGNSA. The full variable domain, rest sourced from reference TRBV7-2 and TRBJ2-5, is GAGVSQSPSNKVTEKGKDVELRCDPISGHTALYWYRQSLGQGLEFLIYFQGNSAPDKSGLPSDRFSAERTGGSVSTLTIQRTQQEDSAVYLCASSLDRGTAETQYFGPGTRLLVL.

The J gene is TRBJ1-2, the V gene TRBV7-3; D is undetermined. CDR3 length: 13 residues. Per germline, CDR1 SGHTA and CDR2 FQGTGA. V lost 0 bases, J lost 8 bases, and 10 bases lay in between. In nucleotides, the CDR3 is TGTGCCAGCAGCTTAACGATGGAGGGAGGCTACACCTTC. Its protein product is CASSLTMEGGYTF.

The CDR3 sequence: CASSLNRQTKYSGNTIYF. CDR3 DNA: TGTGCCAGCTCACTCAACCGACAGACAAAGTACTCTGGAAACACCATATATTTT. V and J are TRBV18 and TRBJ1-3; tentatively, D is TRBD1 (5 bases). Germline-derived CDR1 and CDR2 are KGHSH and LQKENI. Trimming removed 4 bases from V and 0 bases from J, with 19 bases in between. This CDR3 region has 18 residues.